A selection of T cell receptor beta chains follows, all from one sample in a study of control samples from healthy donors and cancer patients. Using immunoSEQ multiplex PCR, the repertoire was profiled, and TCRdb retains in-frame clones only, with some absent. The sample records roughly 80,000 clones, roughly 86% being singletons. The sequenced material came from blood. Receptors were obtained from a man between 45 and 60 years old in good health. The CDR3 runs from the conserved cysteine through the conserved F or W. D genes are given only for firm matches. Rows give clone size only sometimes, using once, few, many, or a class for an expanded clone.

j_call d_call clone_size v_call cdr3_nt cdr3_aa
TRBJ1-6 NA few TRBV30 TGTGCCTGGCACAGGAGTACCCTCCACTTT CAWHRSTLHF
TRBJ1-2 TRBD1 NA TRBV28 TGTGCCAGCCGACAGGGCCACTATGGCTACACCTTC CASRQGHYGYTF
TRBJ2-3 TRBD2 NA TRBV25-1 TGTGCCAGCAGCGTGGGGGGGTCACAAGATACGCAGTATTTT CASSVGGSQDTQYF
TRBJ2-2 TRBD1 NA TRBV4-2 TGTGCCAGCAGCCATGAAGGGGGCTACACCGGGGAGCTGTTTTTT CASSHEGGYTGELFF
TRBJ2-3 TRBD2 NA TRBV27 TGTGCCAGCAGTTTAGGCGGGGGGGCTACTCAACTAGTCACAGATACGCAGTATTTT CASSLGGGATQLVTDTQYF
TRBJ1-2 NA once TRBV5-8 TGTGCCAGCAGCTTGGGCATCTACTATGGCTACACCTTC CASSLGIYYGYTF
TRBJ1-5 TRBD1 NA TRBV6-6 TGTGCCAGCGAGGGACAGGTAAATCAGCCCCAGCATTTT CASEGQVNQPQHF
TRBJ1-2 TRBD1 NA TRBV11-2 TGTGCCAGCAGGCCCCGGGACAGAGACAACTATGGCTACACCTTC CASRPRDRDNYGYTF
TRBJ1-2 TRBD1 NA TRBV18 TGTGCCAGCTCACCATATCGACAGGGGAAAGACTATGGCTACACCTTC CASSPYRQGKDYGYTF
TRBJ2-2 TRBD2 NA TRBV5-5 TGTGCCAGCAGTCGGGGGGTAGGGAACACCGGGGAGCTGTTTTTT CASSRGVGNTGELFF
TRBJ2-3 TRBD2 NA TRBV7-9 TGTGCCAGCAGCCAACAGCGGGGGGGAGGCACAGATACGCAGTATTTT CASSQQRGGGTDTQYF
TRBJ2-3 TRBD1 NA TRBV7-2 TGTGCCAGCAGCTCCAGGCCTGGACAGGGATTAGATACGCAGTATTTT CASSSRPGQGLDTQYF
TRBJ1-3 NA NA TRBV11-3 TGTGCCAGCAGCTTAGATTTGAGTTCTGGAAACACCATATATTTT CASSLDLSSGNTIYF
TRBJ1-2 NA NA TRBV5-6 TGTGCCAGCAGCTTGCAGCGCTACAGCCATGGGCAGGGGCTAGGCTACACCTTC CASSLQRYSHGQGLGYTF
TRBJ2-7 TRBD1 NA TRBV11-2 TGTGCCAGCAGCTTCGATCTACCGGGACAGGGGGCTTACGAGCAGTACTTC CASSFDLPGQGAYEQYF
TRBJ2-1 NA NA TRBV19 TGTGCCAGTAGTATGGCAGCAGGCCTTTCCTACAATGAGCAGTTCTTC CASSMAAGLSYNEQFF